This record concerns one TCR beta chain sequence. Its antigen is unidentified. These data originate in a study of T cells after yellow fever vaccination. Study results and limitations: Post-booster reappearance was seen for most primary-vaccination clones (about 96% CD4, roughly 88% CD8). Abundant bulk-derived clonotypes could contaminate FACS-sorted repertoires.

It was through 5'RACE template switching that TCR cDNA was made, with a universal primer site and UMIs added. TCRdb re-derived calls from the 5' RACE reads in MiXCR, one entry per CDR3 protein. The repertoire consists of more than 350,000 distinct CDR3 sequences, with roughly 10% occurring once and the leading ten covering roughly 18%. The sequence came from a man between 18 and 35 years old who received the YFV17D yellow fever vaccine. The sequencing here drew on PBMCs, taken on the day of the first yellow fever vaccination.

For the CDR3, the DNA is TGTGCCAGCAGCGCACTAGCGGGGGGGCCCGCAGATACGCAGTATTTT. Protein sequence: CASSALAGGPADTQYF. The V call is TRBV5-4, the J call TRBJ2-3; 13 bases are shared with TRBD2. The V gene's germline CDR1 is SGHNT and CDR2 YYREEE (reference sequence). This CDR3 spans 16 amino acids. V was clipped by 4 bases and J by 4 bases; unmatched bases: 6.